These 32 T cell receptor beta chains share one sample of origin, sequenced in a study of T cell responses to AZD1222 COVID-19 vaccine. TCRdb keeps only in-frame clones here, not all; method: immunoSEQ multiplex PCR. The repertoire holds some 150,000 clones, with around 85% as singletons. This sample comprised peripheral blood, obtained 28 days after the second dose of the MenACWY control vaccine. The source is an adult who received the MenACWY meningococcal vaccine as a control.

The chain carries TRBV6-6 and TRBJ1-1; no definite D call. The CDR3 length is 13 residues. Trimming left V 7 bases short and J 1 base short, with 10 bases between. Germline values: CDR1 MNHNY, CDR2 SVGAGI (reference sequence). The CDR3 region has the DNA TGTGCCAGCACCACCAAGGGGAACACTGAAGCTTTCTTT. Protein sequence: CASTTKGNTEAFF.

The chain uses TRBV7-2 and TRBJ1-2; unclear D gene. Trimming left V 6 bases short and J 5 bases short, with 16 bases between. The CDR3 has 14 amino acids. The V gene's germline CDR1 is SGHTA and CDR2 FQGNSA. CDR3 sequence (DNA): TGTGCCAGCAGTTCCCTTCAGCTAGGGTATGGCTACACCTTC. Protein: CASSSLQLGYGYTF.

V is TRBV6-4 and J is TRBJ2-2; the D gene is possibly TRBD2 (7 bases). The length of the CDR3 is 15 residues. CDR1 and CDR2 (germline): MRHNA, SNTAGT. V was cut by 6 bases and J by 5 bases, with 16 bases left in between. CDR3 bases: TGTGCCAGCAGGCCCCAGGGGAGGGGTACCGGGGAGCTGTTTTTT. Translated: CASRPQGRGTGELFF.

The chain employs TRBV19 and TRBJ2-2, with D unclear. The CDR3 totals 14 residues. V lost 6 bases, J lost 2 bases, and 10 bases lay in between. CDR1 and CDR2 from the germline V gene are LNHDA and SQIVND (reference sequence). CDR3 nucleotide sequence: TGTGCCAGTAGGTCCTATGGCAACACCGGGGAGCTGTTTTTT. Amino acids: CASRSYGNTGELFF.

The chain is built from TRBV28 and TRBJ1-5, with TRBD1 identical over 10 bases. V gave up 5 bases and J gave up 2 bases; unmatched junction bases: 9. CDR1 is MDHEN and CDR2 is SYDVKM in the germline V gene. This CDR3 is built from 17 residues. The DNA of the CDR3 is TGTGCCAGCAGTCCGGGACAGGGGATGATAGGCAATCAGCCCCAGCATTTT. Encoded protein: CASSPGQGMIGNQPQHF.

CDR3 DNA: TGCGCCAGCAGCCAAGGACTAGCGGGGGGGCGCGATACGCAGTATTTT. It yields the protein CASSQGLAGGRDTQYF. The chain employs TRBV4-1 and TRBJ2-3; TRBD2 matches 14 bases. Germline CDR1 is MGHRA and CDR2 is YSYEKL. Trimming removed 1 base from V and 6 bases from J; junction bases left unmatched: 3. The CDR3 is 16 residues long.

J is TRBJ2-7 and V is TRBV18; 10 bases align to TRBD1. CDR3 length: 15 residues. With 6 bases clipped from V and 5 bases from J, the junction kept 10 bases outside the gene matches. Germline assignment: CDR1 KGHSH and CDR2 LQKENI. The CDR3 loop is CASSQHRDRGHEQYF. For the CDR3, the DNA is TGTGCCAGCTCTCAACACCGGGACAGGGGCCACGAGCAGTACTTC.

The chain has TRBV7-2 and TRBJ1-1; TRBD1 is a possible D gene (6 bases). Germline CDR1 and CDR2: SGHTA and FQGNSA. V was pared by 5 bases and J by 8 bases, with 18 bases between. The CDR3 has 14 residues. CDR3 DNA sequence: TGTGCCAGCAGCACCCGGGTGGGGGGCTCCGAAGCTTTCTTT. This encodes CASSTRVGGSEAFF.

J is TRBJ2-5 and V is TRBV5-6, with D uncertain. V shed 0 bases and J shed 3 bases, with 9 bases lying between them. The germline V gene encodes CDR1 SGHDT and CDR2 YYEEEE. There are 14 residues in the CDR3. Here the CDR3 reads CASSLAGDEETQYF. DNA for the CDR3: TGTGCCAGCAGCTTGGCCGGCGACGAAGAGACCCAGTACTTC.

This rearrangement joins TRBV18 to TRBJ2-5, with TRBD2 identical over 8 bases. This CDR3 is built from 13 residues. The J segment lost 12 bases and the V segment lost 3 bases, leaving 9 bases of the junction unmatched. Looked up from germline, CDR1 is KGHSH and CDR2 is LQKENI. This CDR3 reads CASSPGREGLEYF. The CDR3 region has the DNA TGTGCCAGCTCACCGGGCCGGGAGGGCCTCGAGTACTTC.

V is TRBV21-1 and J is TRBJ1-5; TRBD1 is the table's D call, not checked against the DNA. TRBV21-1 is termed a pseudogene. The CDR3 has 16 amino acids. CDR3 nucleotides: TGTGCCAGCACCTCGACAGGGATATATAGCAATCAGCCCCAGCATTTT. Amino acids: CASTSTGIYSNQPQHF.

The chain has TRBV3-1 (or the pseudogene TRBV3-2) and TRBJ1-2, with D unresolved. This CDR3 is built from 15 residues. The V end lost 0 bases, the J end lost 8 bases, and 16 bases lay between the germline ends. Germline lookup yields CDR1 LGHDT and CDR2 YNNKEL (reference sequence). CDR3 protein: CASSQDIGQPGGYTF. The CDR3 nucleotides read TGTGCCAGCAGCCAAGATATCGGGCAGCCTGGGGGCTACACCTTC.

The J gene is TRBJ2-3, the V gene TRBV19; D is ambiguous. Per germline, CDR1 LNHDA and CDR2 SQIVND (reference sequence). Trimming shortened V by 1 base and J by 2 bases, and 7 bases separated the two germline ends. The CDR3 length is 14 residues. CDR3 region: CASSIGLVTDTQYF. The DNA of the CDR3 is TGTGCCAGTAGTATAGGTTTGGTCACAGATACGCAGTATTTT.

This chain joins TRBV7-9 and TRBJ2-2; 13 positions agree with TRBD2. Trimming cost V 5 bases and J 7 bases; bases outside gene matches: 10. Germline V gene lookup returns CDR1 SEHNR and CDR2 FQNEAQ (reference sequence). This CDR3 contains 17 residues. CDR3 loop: CASSTRLAGGGIGELFF. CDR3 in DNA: TGTGCCAGCAGCACCAGACTAGCGGGAGGCGGCATCGGGGAGCTGTTTTTT. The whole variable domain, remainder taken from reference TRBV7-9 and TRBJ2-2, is DTGVSQNPRHKITKRGQNVTFRCDPISEHNRLYWYRQTLGQGPEFLTYFQNEAQLEKSRLLSDRFSAERPKGSFSTLEIQRTEQGDSAMYLCASSTRLAGGGIGELFFGEGSRLTVL.

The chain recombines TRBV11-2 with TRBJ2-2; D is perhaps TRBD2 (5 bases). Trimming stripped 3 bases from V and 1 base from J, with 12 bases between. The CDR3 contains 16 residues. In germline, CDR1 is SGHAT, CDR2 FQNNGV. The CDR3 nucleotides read TGTGCCAGCAGCTTTGGGGAGATGATGAACACCGGGGAGCTGTTTTTT. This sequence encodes CASSFGEMMNTGELFF.

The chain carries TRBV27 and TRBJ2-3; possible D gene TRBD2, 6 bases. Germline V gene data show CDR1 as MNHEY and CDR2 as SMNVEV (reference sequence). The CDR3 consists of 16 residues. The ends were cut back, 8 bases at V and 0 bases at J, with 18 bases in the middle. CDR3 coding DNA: TGTGCCAGCGGTCTCCGGGAGAGGGGTAGCACAGATACGCAGTATTTT. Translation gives CASGLRERGSTDTQYF.

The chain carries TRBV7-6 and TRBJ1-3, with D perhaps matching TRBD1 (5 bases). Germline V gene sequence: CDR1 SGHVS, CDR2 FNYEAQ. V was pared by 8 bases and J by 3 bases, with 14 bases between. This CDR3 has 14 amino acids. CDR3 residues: CASWAGGFGNTIYF. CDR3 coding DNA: TGTGCCAGCTGGGCGGGGGGATTTGGAAACACCATATATTTT.

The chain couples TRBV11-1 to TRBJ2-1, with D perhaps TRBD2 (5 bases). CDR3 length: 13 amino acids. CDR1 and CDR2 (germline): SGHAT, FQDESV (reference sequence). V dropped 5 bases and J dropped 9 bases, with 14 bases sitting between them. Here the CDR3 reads CASSRGPVGEQFF. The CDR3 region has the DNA TGTGCCAGCAGCCGCGGGCCGGTGGGTGAGCAGTTCTTC.

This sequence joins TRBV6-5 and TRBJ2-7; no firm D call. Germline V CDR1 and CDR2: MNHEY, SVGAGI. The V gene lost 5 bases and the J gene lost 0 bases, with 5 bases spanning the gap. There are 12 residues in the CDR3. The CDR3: CASSIYSYEQYV. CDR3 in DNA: TGTGCCAGCAGTATCTACTCCTACGAGCAGTACGTC.

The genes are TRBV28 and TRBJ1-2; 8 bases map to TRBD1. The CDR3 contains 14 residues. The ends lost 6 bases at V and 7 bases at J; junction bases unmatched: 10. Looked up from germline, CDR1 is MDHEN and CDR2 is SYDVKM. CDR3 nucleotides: TGTGCCAGCAGCACAGGGGGGGAATTCAGTGGCTACACCTTC. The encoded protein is CASSTGGEFSGYTF.

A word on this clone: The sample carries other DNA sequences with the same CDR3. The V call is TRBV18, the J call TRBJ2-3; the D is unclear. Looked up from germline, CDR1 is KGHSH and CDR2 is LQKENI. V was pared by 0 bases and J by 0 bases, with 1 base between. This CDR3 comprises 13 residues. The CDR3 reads CASSPPSTDTQYF. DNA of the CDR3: TGTGCCAGCTCACCACCTAGCACAGATACGCAGTATTTT. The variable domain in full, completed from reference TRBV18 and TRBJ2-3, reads NAGVMQNPRHLVRRRGQEARLRCSPMKGHSHVYWYRQLPEEGLKFMVYLQKENIIDESGMPKERFSAEFPKEGPSILRIQQVVRGDSAAYFCASSPPSTDTQYFGPGTRLTVL.

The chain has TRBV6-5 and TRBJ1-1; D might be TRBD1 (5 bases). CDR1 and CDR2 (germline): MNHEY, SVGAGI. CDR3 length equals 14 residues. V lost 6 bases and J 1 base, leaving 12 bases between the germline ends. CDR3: CASRRVGQNTEAFF. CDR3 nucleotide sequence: TGTGCCAGCAGGCGAGTTGGACAGAACACTGAAGCTTTCTTT.

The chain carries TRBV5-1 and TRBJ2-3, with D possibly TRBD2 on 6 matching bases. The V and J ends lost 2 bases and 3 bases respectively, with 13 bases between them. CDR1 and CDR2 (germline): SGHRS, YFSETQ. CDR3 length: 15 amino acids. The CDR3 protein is CASSFGDGRTDTQYF. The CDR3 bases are TGCGCCAGCAGCTTCGGGGATGGGAGGACAGATACGCAGTATTTT.

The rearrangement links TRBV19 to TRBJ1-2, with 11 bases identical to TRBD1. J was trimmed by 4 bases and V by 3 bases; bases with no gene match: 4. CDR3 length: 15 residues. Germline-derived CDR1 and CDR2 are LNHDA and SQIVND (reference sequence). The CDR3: CASSMGDRGFYGYTF. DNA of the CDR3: TGTGCCAGTAGTATGGGGGACAGGGGGTTCTATGGCTACACCTTC. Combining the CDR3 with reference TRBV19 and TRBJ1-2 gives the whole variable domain DGGITQSPKYLFRKEGQNVTLSCEQNLNHDAMYWYRQDPGQGLRLIYYSQIVNDFQKGDIAEGYSVSREKKESFPLTVTSAQKNPTAFYLCASSMGDRGFYGYTFGSGTRLTVV.

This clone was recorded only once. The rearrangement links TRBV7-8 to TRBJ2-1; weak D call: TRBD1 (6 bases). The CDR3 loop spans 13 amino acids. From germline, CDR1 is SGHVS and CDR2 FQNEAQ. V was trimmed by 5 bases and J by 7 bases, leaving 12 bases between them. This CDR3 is CASSLDRSNEQFF. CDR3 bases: TGTGCCAGCAGCCTGGACAGATCTAATGAGCAGTTCTTC.

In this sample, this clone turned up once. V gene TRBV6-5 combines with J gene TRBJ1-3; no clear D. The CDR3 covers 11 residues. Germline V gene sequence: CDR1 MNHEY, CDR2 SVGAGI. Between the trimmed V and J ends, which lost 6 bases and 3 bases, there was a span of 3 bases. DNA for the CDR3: TGTGCCAGCAGGGATGGAAACACCATATATTTT. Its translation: CASRDGNTIYF.

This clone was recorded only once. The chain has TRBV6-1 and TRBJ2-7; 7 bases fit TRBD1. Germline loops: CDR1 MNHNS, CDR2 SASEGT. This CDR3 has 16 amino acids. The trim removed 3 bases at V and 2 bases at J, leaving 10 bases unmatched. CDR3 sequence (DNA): TGTGCCAGCAGTGACCCGGGACAGAGAATGACCTACGAGCAGTACTTC. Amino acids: CASSDPGQRMTYEQYF.

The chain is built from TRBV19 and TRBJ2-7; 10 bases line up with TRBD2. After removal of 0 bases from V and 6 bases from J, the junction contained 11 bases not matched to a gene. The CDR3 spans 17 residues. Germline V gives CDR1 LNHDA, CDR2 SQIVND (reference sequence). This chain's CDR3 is CASSIDRASGRPSEQYF. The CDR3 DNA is TGTGCCAGTAGTATAGATCGAGCTAGCGGGAGACCCAGCGAGCAGTACTTC.

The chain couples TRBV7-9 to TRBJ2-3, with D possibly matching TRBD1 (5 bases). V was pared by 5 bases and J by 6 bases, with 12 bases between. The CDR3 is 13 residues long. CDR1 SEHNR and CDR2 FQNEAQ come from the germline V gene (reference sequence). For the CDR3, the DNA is TGTGCCAGCAGCCAAGGGGTCATCGATACGCAGTATTTT. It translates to CASSQGVIDTQYF.

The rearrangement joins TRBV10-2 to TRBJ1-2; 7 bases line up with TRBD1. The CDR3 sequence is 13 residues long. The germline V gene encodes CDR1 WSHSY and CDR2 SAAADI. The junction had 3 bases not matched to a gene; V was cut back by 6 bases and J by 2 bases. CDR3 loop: CASSGTANYGYTF. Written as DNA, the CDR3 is TGCGCCAGCAGCGGGACAGCAAACTATGGCTACACCTTC.

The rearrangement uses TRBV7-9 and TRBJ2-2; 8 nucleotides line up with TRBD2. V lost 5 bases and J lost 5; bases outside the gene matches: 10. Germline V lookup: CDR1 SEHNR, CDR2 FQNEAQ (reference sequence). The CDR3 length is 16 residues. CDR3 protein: CASSPGGGRGTGELFF. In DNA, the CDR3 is TGTGCCAGCAGCCCCGGGGGGGGACGTGGAACCGGGGAGCTGTTTTTT.

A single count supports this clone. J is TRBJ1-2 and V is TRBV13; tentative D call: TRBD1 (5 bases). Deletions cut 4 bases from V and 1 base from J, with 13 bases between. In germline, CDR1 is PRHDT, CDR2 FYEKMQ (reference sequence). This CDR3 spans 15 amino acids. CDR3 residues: CASSSGTANNYGYTF. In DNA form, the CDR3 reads TGTGCCAGCAGCTCCGGGACGGCCAATAACTATGGCTACACCTTC.